The source of this T cell receptor beta chain is a study of T cell repertoires in cytomegalovirus infection. Study background: It can be stated that public TCR beta signatures indicated CMV infection as well as a matching HLA type.

In TCRdb, the reads were re-called with MiXCR into one record per CDR3 protein. The sample shows approximately 190,000 distinct CDR3 sequences, roughly 9% of them seen only once. The sequence came from a human donor in good health (CMV status not recorded). Some clones in this sample may be carry-over from other donors' samples. Source material: PBMCs.

The CDR3 is CSVAPGGNQPQHF. The CDR3 nucleotides read TGCAGCGTTGCTCCAGGCGGGAATCAGCCCCAGCATTTT. The chain carries TRBV29-1 and TRBJ1-5; no reliable D call. Germline lookup yields CDR1 SQVTM and CDR2 ANQGSEA. The CDR3 totals 13 residues. V was cut by 4 bases and J by 4 bases, with 11 bases left in between.